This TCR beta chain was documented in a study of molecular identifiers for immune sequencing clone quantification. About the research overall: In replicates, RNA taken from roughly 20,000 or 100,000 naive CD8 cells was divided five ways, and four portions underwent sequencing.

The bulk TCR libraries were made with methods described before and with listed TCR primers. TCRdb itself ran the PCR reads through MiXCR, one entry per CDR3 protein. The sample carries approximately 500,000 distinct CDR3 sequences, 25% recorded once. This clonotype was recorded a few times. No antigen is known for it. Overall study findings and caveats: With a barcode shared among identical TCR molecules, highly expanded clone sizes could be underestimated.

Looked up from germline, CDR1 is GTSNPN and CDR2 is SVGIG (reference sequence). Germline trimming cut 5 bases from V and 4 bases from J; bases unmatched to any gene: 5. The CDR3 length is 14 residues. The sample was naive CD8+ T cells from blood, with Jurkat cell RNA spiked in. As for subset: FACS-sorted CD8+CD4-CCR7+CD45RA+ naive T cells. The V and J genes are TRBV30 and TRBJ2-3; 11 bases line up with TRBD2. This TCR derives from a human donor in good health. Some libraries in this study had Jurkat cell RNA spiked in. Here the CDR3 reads CAWALAGGSDTQYF. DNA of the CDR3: TGTGCCTGGGCCCTAGCGGGAGGTTCAGATACGCAGTATTTT. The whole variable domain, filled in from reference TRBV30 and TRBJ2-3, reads SQTIHQWPATLVQPVGSPLSLECTVEGTSNPNLYWYRQAAGRGLQLLFYSVGIGQISSEVPQNLSASRPQDRQFILSSKKLLLSDSGFYLCAWALAGGSDTQYFGPGTRLTVL.